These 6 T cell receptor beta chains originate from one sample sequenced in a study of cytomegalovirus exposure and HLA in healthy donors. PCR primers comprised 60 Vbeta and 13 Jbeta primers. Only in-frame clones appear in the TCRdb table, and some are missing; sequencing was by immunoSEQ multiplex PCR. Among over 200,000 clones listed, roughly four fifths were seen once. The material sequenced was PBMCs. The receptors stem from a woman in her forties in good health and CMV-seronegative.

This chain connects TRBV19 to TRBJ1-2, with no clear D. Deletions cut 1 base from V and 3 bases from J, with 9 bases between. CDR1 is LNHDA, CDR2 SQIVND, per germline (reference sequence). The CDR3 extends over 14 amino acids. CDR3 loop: CASSIGLGDYGYTF. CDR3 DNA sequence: TGTGCCAGTAGTATAGGACTCGGGGACTATGGCTACACCTTC.

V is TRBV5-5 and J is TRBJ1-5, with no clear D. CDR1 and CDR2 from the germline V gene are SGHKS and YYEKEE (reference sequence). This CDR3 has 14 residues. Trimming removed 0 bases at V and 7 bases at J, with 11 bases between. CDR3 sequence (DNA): TGTGCCAGCAGCTTGGGCGGAGACCGGCAGCCCCAGCATTTT. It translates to CASSLGGDRQPQHF. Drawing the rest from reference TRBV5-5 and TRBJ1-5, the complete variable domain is DAGVTQSPTHLIKTRGQQVTLRCSPISGHKSVSWYQQVLGQGPQFIFQYYEKEERGRGNFPDRFSARQFPNYSSELNVNALLLGDSALYLCASSLGGDRQPQHFGDGTRLSIL.

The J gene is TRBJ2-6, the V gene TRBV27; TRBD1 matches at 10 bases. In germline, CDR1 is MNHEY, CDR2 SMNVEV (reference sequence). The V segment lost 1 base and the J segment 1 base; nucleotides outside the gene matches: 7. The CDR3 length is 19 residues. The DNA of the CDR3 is TGTGCCAGCAGTTTATTTGGGGGGACAGGGGAGTCTGGGGCCAACGTCCTGACTTTC. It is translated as CASSLFGGTGESGANVLTF.

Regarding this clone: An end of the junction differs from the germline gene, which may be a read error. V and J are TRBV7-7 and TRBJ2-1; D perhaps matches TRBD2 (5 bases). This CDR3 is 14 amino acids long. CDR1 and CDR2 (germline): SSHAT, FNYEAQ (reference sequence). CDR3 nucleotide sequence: TGTGCTAGCAGCCTAGCCGGGTGGGACAATGAGCAGTTCTTC. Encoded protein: CASSLAGWDNEQFF. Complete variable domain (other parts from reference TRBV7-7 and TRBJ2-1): GAGVSQSPRYKVTKRGQDVTLRCDPISSHATLYWYQQALGQGPEFLTYFNYEAQPDKSGLPSDRFSAERPEGSISTLTIQRTEQRDSAMYRCASSLAGWDNEQFFGPGTRLTVL.

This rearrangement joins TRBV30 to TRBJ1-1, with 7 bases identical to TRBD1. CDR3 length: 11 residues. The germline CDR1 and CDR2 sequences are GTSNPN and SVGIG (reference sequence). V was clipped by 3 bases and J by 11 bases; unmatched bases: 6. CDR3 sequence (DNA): TGTGCCTGGAGGGACACAGGGGACGCTTTCTTT. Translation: CAWRDTGDAFF.

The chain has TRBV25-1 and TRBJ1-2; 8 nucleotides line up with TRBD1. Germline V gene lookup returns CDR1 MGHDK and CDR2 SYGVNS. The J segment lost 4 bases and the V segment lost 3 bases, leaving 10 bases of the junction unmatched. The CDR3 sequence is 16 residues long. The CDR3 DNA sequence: TGTGCCAGCAGTGACCTCACGACAGGGGAGTCCTATGGCTACACCTTC. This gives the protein CASSDLTTGESYGYTF.